One TCR beta chain is described in this entry. Trimming cost V 1 base and J 2 bases; bases outside gene matches: 3. The germline V gene encodes CDR1 SQVTM and CDR2 ANQGSEA. The CDR3 runs 15 residues. Sequencing used immunoSEQ multiplex PCR; TCRdb keeps in-frame clones, though not all of them. The top ten clones hold roughly 10% of a sample with around 35,000 clones, 90% of them seen once. The record originates from a study of T cell changes during pregnancy in multiple sclerosis. This clonotype was sampled from a female donor with multiple sclerosis, enrolled in a pregnancy study. The material was CD8+ T cells from peripheral blood mononuclear cells, obtained before pregnancy. V gene TRBV29-1 combines with J gene TRBJ1-3; 9 nucleotides match TRBD1. CDR3 loop: CSVEVRDRAGNTIYF. The CDR3 DNA reads as TGCAGCGTTGAAGTCCGGGACAGGGCTGGAAACACCATATATTTT. Full variable domain (rest looked up from reference TRBV29-1 and TRBJ1-3): SAVISQKPSRDICQRGTSLTIQCQVDSQVTMMFWYRQQPGQSLTLIATANQGSEATYESGFVIDKFPISRPNLTFSTLTVSNMSPEDSSIYLCSVEVRDRAGNTIYFGEGSWLTVV.